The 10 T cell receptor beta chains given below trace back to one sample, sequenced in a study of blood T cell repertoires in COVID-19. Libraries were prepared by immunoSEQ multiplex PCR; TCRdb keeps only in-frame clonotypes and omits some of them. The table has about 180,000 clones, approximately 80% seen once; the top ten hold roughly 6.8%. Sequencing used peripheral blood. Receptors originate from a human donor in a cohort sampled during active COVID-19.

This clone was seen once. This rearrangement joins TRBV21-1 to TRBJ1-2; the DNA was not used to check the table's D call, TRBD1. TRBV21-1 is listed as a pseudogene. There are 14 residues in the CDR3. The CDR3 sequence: CASSRTGNNYGYTF. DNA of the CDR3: TGTGCCAGCAGTCGGACAGGGAATAACTATGGCTACACCTTC.

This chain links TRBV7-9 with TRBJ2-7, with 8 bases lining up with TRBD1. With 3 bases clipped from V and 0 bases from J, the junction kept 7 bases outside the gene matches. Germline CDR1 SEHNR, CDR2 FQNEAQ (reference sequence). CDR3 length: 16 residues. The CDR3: CASSFGGQVSSYEQYF. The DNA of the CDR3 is TGTGCCAGCAGCTTCGGGGGACAGGTCAGCTCCTACGAGCAGTACTTC.

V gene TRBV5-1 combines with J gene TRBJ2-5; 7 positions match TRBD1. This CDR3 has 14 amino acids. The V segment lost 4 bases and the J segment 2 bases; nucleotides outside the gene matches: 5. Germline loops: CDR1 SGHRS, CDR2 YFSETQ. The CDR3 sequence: CASSGTVNQETQYF. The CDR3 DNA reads TGCGCCAGCAGCGGGACAGTAAATCAAGAGACCCAGTACTTC.

CDR3 in DNA: TGTGCCAGCAGCGTAGCAACAGGGACTGAAGCTTTCTTT. It codes for CASSVATGTEAFF. The chain combines TRBV9 with TRBJ1-1; weak D call: TRBD1 (6 bases). The germline V gene encodes CDR1 SGDLS and CDR2 YYNGEE. The CDR3 covers 13 residues. The V end lost 0 bases, the J end lost 5 bases, and 8 bases lay between the germline ends.

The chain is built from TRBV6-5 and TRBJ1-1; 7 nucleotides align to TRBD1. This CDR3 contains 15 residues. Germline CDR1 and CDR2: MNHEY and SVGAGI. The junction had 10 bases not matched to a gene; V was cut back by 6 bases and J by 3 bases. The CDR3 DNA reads TGTGCCAGCAGCCTAGACAGGGAAGGGGACACTGAAGCTTTCTTT. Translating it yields CASSLDREGDTEAFF.

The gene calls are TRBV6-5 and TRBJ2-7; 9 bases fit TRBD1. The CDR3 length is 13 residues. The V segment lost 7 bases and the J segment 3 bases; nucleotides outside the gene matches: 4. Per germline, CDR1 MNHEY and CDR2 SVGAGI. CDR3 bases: TGTGCCAGCAAGAAGACAGGGGGCTACGAGCAGTACTTC. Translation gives CASKKTGGYEQYF.

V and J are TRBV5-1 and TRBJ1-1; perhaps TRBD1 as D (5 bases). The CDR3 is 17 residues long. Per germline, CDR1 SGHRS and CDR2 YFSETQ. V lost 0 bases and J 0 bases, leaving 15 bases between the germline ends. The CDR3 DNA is TGCGCCAGCAGCTTGGGGGCCGGTCCAGGGATGAACACTGAAGCTTTCTTT. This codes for CASSLGAGPGMNTEAFF.

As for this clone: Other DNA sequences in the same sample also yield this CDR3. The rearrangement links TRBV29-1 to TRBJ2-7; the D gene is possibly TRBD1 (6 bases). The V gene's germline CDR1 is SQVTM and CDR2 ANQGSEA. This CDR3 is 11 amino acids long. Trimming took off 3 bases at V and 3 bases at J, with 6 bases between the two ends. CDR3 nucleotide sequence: TGCAGCGTTGAGGACAGCTACGAGCAGTACTTC. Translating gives CSVEDSYEQYF.

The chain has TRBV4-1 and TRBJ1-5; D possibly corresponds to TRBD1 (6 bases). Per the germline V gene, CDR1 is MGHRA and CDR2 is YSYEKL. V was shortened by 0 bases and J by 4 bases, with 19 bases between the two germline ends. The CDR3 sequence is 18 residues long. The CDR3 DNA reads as TGCGCCAGCAGCCAAGAGGGCGGGGGCGCTCCCCAGAATCAGCCCCAGCATTTT. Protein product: CASSQEGGGAPQNQPQHF.

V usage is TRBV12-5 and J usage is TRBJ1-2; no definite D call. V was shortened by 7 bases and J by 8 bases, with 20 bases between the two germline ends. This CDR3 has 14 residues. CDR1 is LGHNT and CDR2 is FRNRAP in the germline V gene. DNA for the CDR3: TGTGCTAGTGCCACTGACAAAGGGAGGCGCGGCTACACCTTC. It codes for CASATDKGRRGYTF. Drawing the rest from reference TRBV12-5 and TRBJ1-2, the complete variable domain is DARVTQTPRHKVTEMGQEVTMRCQPILGHNTVFWYRQTMMQGLELLAYFRNRAPLDDSGMPKDRFSAEMPDATLATLKIQPSEPRDSAVYFCASATDKGRRGYTFGSGTRLTVV.